This T cell receptor beta chain was recovered during a study of blood T cell repertoires in COVID-19. Study-level background: Sources were T cells, B-cell-depleted T cells, or PBMCs; the material itself was cDNA or gDNA.

As handled by the study authors: From reference gene primer amplification, estimates of nucleated cell counts were derived. Some clones are missing from TCRdb's copy, which holds only in-frame ones; the method was immunoSEQ multiplex PCR. Clonal size and the V and J genes are those of that table, whereas D and trimming came from the DNA. Of just under 80,000 clones detected, approximately 80% appear once; the ten largest clones hold 30% to 40%. The source of this sequence is a woman in her 70s with acute or convalescent COVID-19. The sample taken for sequencing was peripheral blood.

This chain's CDR3 is CASSDSRFYRVNEQFF. CDR3 bases: TGCGCCAGCAGTGACTCCCGGTTTTACAGGGTGAATGAGCAGTTCTTC. The chain uses TRBV10-2 and TRBJ2-1; D might be TRBD1 (6 bases). CDR3 size: 16 residues. Germline V gene lookup returns CDR1 WSHSY and CDR2 SAAADI. Trimming left V 3 bases short and J 7 bases short, with 19 bases between.